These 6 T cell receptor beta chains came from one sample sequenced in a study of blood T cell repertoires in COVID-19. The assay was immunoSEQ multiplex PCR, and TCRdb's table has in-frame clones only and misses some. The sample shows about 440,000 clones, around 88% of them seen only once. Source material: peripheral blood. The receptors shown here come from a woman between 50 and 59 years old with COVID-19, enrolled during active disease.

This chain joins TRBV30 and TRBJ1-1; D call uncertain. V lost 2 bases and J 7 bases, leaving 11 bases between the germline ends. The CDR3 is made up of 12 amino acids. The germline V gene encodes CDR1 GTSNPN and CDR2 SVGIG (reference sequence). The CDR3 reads CAWSITPLEAFF. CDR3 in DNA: TGTGCCTGGAGTATCACACCCCTTGAAGCTTTCTTT.

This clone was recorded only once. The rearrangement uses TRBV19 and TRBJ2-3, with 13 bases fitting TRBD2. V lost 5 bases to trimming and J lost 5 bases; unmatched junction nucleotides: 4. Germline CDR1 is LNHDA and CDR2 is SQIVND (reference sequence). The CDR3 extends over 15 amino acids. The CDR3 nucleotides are TGTGCCAGTAGTCCACTAGCGGGGGGGCAAGATACGCAGTATTTT. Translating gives CASSPLAGGQDTQYF. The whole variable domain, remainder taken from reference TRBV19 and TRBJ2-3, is DGGITQSPKYLFRKEGQNVTLSCEQNLNHDAMYWYRQDPGQGLRLIYYSQIVNDFQKGDIAEGYSVSREKKESFPLTVTSAQKNPTAFYLCASSPLAGGQDTQYFGPGTRLTVL.

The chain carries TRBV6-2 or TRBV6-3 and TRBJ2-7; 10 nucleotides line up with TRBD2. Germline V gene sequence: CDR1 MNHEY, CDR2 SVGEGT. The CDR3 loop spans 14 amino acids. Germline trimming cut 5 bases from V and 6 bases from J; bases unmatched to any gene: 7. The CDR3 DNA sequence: TGTGCCAGCAGTCACAGCGGGGGGGCCGGCGAGCAGTACTTC. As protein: CASSHSGGAGEQYF.

CDR3 sequence (DNA): TGTGCCTACCACCAGGGCAGGGTTAATGAAAAACTGTTTTTT. Translation: CAYHQGRVNEKLFF. The chain carries TRBV30 and TRBJ1-4; perhaps TRBD1 as D (5 bases). Looked up from germline, CDR1 is GTSNPN and CDR2 is SVGIG (reference sequence). This CDR3 comprises 14 residues. V lost 7 bases and J 4 bases, leaving 16 bases between the germline ends.

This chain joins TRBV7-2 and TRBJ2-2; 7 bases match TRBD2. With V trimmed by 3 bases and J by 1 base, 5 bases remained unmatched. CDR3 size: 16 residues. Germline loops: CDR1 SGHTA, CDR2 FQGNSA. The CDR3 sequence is CASSFTSALNTGELFF. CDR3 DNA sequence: TGTGCCAGCAGCTTCACTAGCGCGCTGAACACCGGGGAGCTGTTTTTT.

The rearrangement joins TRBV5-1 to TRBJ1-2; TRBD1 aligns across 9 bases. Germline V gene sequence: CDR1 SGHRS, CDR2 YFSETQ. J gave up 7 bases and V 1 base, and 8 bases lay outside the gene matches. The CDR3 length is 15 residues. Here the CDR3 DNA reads TGCGCCAGCAGCTTGACCGGGACAGGGAATATTGGCTACACCTTC. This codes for CASSLTGTGNIGYTF.